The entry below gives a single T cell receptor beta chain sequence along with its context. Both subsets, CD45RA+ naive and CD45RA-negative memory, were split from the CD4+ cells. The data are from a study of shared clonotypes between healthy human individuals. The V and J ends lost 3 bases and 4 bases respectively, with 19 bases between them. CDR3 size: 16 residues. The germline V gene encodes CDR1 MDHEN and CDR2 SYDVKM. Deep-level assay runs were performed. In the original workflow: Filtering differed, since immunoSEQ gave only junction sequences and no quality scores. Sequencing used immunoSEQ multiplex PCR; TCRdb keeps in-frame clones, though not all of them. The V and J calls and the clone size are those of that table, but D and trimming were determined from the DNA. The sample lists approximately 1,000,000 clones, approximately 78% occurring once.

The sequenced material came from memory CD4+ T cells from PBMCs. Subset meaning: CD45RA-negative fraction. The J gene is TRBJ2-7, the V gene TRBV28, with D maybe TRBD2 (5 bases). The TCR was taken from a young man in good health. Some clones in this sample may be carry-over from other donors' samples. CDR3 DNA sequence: TGTGCCAGCAGTTTTAAATTTGGGGTCGGGGAGTACGAGCAGTACTTC. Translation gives CASSFKFGVGEYEQYF.